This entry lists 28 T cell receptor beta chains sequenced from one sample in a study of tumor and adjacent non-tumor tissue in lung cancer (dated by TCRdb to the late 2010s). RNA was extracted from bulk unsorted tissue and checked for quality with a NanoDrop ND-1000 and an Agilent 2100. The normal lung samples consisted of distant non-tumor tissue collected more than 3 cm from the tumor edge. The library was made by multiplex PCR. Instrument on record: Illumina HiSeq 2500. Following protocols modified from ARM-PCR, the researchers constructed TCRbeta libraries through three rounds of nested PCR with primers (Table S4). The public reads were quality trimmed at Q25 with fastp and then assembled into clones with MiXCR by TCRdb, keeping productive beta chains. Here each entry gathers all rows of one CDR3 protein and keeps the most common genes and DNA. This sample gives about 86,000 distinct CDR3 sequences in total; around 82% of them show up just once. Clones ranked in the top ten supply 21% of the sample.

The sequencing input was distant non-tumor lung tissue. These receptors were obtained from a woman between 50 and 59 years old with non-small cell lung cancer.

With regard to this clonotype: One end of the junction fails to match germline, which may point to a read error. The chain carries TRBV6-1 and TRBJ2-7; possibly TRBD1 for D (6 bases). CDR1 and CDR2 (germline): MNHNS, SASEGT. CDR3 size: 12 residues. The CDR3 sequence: CAGTGGYYEEYF. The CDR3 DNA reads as TGTGCCGGCACTGGGGGCTACTACGAGGAGTACTTC.

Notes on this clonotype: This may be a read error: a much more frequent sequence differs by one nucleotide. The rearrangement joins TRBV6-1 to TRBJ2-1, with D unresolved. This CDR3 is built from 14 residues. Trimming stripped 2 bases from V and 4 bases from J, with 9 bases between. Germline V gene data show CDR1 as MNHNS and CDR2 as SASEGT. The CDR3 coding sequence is TGTGCCAGCAGTGAACCTGCTAGTTACAATGAGCAGTTCTTC. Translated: CASSEPASYNEQFF.

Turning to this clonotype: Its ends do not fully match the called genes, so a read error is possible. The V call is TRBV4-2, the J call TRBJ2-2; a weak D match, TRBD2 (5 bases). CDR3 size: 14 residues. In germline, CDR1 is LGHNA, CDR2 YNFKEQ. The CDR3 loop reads CANSQALDTGELFF. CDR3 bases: TGTGCCAACAGCCAAGCACTAGACACCGGGGAGCTGTTTTTT.

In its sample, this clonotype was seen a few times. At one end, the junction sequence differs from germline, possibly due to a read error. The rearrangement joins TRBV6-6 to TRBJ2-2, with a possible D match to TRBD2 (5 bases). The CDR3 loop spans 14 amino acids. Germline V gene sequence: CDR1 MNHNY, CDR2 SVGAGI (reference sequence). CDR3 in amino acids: CASSSERETGELFF. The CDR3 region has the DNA TGTGCCAGCTCCAGCGAGAGGGAAACCGGGGAACTGTTTTTT.

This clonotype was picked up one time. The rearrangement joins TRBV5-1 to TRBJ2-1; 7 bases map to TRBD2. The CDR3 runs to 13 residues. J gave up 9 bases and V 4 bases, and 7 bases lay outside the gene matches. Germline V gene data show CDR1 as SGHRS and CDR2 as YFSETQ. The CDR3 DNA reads TGCGCCAGCAGCCAAGGACTAGGTAGTGAGCAGTTCTTC. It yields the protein CASSQGLGSEQFF. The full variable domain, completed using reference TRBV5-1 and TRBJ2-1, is KAGVTQTPRYLIKTRGQQVTLSCSPISGHRSVSWYQQTPGQGLQFLFEYFSETQRNKGNFPGRFSGRQFSNSRSEMNVSTLELGDSALYLCASSQGLGSEQFFGPGTRLTVL.

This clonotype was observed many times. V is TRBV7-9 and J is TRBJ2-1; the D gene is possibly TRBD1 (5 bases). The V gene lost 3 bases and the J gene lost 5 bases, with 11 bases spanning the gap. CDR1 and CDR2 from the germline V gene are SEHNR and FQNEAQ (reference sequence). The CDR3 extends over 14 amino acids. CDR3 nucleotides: TGTGCCAGCAGCTTCCAGGGCGCAAACAATGAGCAGTTCTTC. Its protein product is CASSFQGANNEQFF. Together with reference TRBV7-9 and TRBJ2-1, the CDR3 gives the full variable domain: DTGVSQNPRHKITKRGQNVTFRCDPISEHNRLYWYRQTLGQGPEFLTYFQNEAQLEKSRLLSDRFSAERPKGSFSTLEIQRTEQGDSAMYLCASSFQGANNEQFFGPGTRLTVL.

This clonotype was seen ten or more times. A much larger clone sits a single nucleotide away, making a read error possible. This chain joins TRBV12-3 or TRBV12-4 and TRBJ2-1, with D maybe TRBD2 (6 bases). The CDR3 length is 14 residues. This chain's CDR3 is CASGATKDYSEQFF. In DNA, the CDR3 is TGTGCCAGCGGGGCGACGAAGGACTACAGTGAGCAGTTCTTC.

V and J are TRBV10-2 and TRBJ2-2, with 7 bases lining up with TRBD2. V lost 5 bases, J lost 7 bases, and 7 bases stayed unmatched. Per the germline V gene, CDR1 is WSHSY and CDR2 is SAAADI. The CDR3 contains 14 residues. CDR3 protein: CASSIGGSIGELFF. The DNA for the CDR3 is TGCGCCAGCAGTATTGGCGGGAGTATCGGGGAGCTGTTTTTT.

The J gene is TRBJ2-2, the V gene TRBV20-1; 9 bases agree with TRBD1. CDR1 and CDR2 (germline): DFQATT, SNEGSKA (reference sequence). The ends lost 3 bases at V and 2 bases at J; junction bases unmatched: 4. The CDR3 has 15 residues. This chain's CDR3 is CSASLQGANTGELFF. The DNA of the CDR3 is TGCAGTGCTAGTCTACAGGGGGCAAACACCGGGGAGCTGTTTTTT.

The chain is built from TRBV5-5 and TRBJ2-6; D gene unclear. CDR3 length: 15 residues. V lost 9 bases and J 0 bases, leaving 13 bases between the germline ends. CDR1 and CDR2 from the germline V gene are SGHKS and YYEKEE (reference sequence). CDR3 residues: CANNLMDSGANVLTF. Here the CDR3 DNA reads TGTGCCAACAACTTGATGGACTCTGGGGCCAACGTCCTGACTTTC.

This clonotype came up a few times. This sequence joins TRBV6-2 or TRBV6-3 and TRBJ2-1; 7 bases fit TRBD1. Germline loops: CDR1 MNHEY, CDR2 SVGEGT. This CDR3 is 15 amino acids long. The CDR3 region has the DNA TGTGCTAGTAGCTCCCGGGACAGCTCCTACAATGAGCAGTTCTTC. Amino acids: CASSSRDSSYNEQFF.

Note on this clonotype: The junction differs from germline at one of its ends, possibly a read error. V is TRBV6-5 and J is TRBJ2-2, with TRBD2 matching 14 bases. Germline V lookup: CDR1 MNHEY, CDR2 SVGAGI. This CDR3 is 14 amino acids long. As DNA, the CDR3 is TGTGCCAGCAGGACTAGCGGGAGGGCCGGGGGGCTGTTTTTT. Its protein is CASRTSGRAGGLFF.

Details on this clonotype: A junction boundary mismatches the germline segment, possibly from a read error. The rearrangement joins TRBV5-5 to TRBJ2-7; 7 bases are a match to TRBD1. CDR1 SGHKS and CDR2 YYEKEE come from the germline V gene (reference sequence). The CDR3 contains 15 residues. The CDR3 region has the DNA TGTGGCAGCAGCTCAACCCCGAGACAGGGCTACGAACAGTACTTC. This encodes CGSSSTPRQGYEQYF.

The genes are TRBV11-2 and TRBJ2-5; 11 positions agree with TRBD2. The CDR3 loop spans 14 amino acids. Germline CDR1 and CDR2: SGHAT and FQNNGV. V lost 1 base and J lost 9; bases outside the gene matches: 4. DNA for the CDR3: TGTGCCAGCAGCTTAGTACTAGCGGGGGAGGCCCAGTACTTC. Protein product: CASSLVLAGEAQYF. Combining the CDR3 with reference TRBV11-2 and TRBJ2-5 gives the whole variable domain EAGVAQSPRYKIIEKRQSVAFWCNPISGHATLYWYQQILGQGPKLLIQFQNNGVVDDSQLPKDRFSAERLKGVDSTLKIQPAKLEDSAVYLCASSLVLAGEAQYFGPGTRLLVL.

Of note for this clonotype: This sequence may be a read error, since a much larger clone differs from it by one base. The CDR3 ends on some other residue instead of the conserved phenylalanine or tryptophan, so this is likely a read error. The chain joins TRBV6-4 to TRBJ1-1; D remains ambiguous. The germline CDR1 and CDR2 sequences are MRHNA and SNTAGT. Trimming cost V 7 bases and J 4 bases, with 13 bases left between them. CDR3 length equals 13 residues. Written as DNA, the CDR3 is TGTGCCAGCACCCTACGGGAAGGCACTGAAGCTTTCTAT. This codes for CASTLREGTEAFY.

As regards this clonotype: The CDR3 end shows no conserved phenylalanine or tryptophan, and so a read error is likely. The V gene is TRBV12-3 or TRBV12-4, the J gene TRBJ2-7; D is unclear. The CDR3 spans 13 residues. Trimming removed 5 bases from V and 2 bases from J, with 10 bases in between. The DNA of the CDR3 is TGTGCCAGCAGTATGGAACAGACCTACGAGCAGTACTTA. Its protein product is CASSMEQTYEQYL.

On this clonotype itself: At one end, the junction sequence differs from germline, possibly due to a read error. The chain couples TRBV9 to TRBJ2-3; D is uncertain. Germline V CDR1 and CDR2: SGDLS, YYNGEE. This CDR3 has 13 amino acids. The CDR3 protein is CASSGWGPDTQYF. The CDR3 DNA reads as TGTGCCAGCAGCGGTTGGGGTCCAGATACCCAGTATTTT.

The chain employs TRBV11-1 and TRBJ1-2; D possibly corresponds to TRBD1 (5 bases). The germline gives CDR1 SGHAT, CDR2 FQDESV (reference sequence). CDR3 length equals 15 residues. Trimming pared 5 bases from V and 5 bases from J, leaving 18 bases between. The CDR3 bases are TGTGCCAGCAGCCTTTACACAAGGGGCAAGTATGGCTACACCTTC. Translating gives CASSLYTRGKYGYTF.

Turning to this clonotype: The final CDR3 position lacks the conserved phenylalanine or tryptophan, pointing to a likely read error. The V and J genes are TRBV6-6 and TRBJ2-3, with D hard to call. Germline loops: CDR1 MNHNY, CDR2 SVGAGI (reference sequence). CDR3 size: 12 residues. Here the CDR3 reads CAGSPTAGTQYY. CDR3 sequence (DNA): TGTGCCGGCAGCCCGACTGCCGGTACGCAGTATTAT.

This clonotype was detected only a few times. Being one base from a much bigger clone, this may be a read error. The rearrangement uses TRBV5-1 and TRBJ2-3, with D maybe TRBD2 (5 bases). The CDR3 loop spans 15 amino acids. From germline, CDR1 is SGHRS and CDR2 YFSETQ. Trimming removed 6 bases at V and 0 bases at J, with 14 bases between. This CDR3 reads CASNFSATSTDTQYF. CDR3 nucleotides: TGCGCCAGCAACTTTAGCGCTACTAGCACAGATACGCAGTATTTT. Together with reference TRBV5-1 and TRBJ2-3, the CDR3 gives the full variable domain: KAGVTQTPRYLIKTRGQQVTLSCSPISGHRSVSWYQQTPGQGLQFLFEYFSETQRNKGNFPGRFSGRQFSNSRSEMNVSTLELGDSALYLCASNFSATSTDTQYFGPGTRLTVL.

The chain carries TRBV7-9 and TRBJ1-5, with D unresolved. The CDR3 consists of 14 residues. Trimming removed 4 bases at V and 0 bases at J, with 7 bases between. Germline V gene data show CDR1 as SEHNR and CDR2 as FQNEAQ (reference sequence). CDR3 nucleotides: TGTGCCAGCAGCTCCAGTCATAGCAATCAGCCCCAGCATTTT. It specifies CASSSSHSNQPQHF.

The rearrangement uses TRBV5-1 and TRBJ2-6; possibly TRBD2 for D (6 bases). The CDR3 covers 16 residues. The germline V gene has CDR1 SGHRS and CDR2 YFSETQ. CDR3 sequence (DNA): TGCACTAGCTTCAGGGATGTAGGTTCTGGGGCCAACGTCCTGACTTTC. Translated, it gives CTSFRDVGSGANVLTF.

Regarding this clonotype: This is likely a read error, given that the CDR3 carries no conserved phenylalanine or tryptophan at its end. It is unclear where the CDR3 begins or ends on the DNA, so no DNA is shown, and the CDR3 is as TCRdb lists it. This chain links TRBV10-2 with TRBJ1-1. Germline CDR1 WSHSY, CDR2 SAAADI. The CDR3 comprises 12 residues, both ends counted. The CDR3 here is CASSEANTEALS.

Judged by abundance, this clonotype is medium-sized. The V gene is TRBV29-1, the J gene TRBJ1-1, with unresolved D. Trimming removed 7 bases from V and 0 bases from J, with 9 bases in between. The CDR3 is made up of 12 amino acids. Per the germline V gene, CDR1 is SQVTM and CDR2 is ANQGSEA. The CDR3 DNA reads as TGCAGCGCCAGCAGGATGAACACTGAAGCTTTCTTT. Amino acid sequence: CSASRMNTEAFF.

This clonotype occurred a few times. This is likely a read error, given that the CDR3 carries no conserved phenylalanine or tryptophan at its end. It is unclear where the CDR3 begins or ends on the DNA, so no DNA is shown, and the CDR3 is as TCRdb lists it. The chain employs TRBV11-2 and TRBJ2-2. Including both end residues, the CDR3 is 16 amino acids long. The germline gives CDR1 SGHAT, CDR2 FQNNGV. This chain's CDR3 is CASSLEGSPASGELVS.

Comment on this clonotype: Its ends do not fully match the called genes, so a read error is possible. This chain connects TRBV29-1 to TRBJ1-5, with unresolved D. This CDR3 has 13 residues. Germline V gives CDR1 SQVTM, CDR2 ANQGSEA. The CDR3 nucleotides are TGCACCGTTGAAACGCTACAAGGTCAGGCCCAGCATTTT. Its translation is CTVETLQGQAQHF.

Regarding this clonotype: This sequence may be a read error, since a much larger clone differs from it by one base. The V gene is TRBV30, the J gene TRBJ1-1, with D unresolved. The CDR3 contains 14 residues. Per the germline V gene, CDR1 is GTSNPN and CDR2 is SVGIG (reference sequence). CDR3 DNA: TGTGCCTGGATGGCGGGTGTGGGGAACACTGAAGCTCTCTTT. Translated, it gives CAWMAGVGNTEALF. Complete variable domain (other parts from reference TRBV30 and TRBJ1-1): SQTIHQWPATLVQPVGSPLSLECTVEGTSNPNLYWYRQAAGRGLQLLFYSVGIGQISSEVPQNLSASRPQDRQFILSSKKLLLSDSGFYLCAWMAGVGNTEALFGQGTRLTVV.

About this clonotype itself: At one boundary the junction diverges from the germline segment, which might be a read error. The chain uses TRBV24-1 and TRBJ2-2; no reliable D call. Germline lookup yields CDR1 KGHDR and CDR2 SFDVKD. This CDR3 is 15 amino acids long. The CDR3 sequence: CATSGKSGVTGELFF. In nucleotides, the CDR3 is TGTGCCACTAGTGGTAAGTCAGGAGTCACCGGGGAGCTGTTTTTT.